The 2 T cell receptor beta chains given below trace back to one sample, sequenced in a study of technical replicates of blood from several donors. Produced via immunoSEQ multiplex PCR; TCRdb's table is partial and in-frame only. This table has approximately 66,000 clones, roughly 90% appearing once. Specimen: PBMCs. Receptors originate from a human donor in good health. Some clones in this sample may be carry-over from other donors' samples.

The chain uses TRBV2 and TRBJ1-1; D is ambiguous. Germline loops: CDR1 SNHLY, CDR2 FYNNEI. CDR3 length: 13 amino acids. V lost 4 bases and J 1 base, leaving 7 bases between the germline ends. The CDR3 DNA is TGTGCCAGCAGTGCTCAGGAGAACACTGAAGCTTTCTTT. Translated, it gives CASSAQENTEAFF.

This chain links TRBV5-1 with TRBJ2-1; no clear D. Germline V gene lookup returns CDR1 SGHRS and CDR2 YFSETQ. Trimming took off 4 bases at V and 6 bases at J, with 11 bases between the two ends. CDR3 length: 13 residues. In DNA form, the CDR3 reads TGCGCCAGCAGCAATCCGGTGCTCAATGAGCAGTTCTTC. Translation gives CASSNPVLNEQFF.